What follows are 5 T cell receptor beta chains derived from one specimen sequenced in a study of T cell changes during pregnancy in multiple sclerosis (dated by TCRdb to about 2019). The library was built by means of the immunoSEQ multiplex PCR assay. TCRdb re-hosts the immuneACCESS table, in-frame sequences only. Its copies lack some clones; in the studies checked, an unresolved V gene accounts for under half of them, and the cause for the rest is not known. Present in this sample are roughly 90,000 clones, 85% to 95% of which were seen just once. Of the sample, 3.5% to 4.5% falls within the top ten clones. The material sequenced was peripheral blood, taken in the first trimester of pregnancy. These receptors originate from a female donor with multiple sclerosis, enrolled in a pregnancy study.

This clone was counted once. This rearrangement joins TRBV7-6 to TRBJ2-3, with 10 bases fitting TRBD2. Looked up from germline, CDR1 is SGHVS and CDR2 is FNYEAQ. After removal of 1 base from V and 1 base from J, the junction contained 2 bases not matched to a gene. The CDR3 totals 16 residues. In nucleotides, the CDR3 is TGTGCCAGCAGCTTAGTAGCGGGGGGAGGCACAGATACGCAGTATTTT. Its translation: CASSLVAGGGTDTQYF. Supplemented by reference TRBV7-6 and TRBJ2-3, the full variable domain reads GAGVSQSPRYKVTKRGQDVALRCDPISGHVSLYWYRQALGQGPEFLTYFNYEAQQDKSGLPNDRFSAERPEGSISTLTIQRTEQRDSAMYRCASSLVAGGGTDTQYFGPGTRLTVL.

V usage is TRBV18 and J usage is TRBJ1-2; perhaps TRBD1 as D (5 bases). V lost 3 bases, J lost 3 bases, and 11 bases lay in between. CDR1 and CDR2 from the germline V gene are KGHSH and LQKENI. The CDR3 has 14 amino acids. DNA of the CDR3: TGTGCCAGCTCACCGAGTCCGGGGGACTATGGCTACACCTTC. Protein sequence: CASSPSPGDYGYTF. The complete variable domain, with remaining parts taken from reference TRBV18 and TRBJ1-2, reads NAGVMQNPRHLVRRRGQEARLRCSPMKGHSHVYWYRQLPEEGLKFMVYLQKENIIDESGMPKERFSAEFPKEGPSILRIQQVVRGDSAAYFCASSPSPGDYGYTFGSGTRLTVV.

In this sample, this clone turned up a few times. CDR3: CASSQSGLAIGYTF. The CDR3 coding sequence is TGCGCCAGCAGTCAATCGGGGCTGGCCATAGGCTACACCTTC. The chain has TRBV23-1 and TRBJ1-2; perhaps TRBD1 as D (5 bases). TRBV23-1 is known as an ORF, though its function is uncertain. The CDR3 contains 14 residues. V was cut by 0 bases and J by 8 bases, with 13 bases left in between.

This chain joins TRBV10-1 and TRBJ2-5; TRBD2 might be the D (5 bases). V lost 4 bases and J lost 5, with 11 bases in between. The CDR3 length is 13 residues. Germline V gene data show CDR1 as WNHNN and CDR2 as SYGVQD (reference sequence). CDR3 DNA: TGCGCCAGCAGTGCGGGTAGCGCGGAGACCCAGTACTTC. Protein sequence: CASSAGSAETQYF.

CDR3 amino acids: CASSLRFAGGAEAFF. CDR3 DNA: TGTGCCAGCAGTTTAAGGTTCGCAGGGGGTGCTGAAGCTTTCTTT. The V call is TRBV27, the J call TRBJ1-1, with 7 bases identical to TRBD1. The CDR3 contains 15 residues. The V gene end was trimmed by 2 bases and the J gene end by 6 bases; junction bases not matched to a gene: 9. Germline V lookup: CDR1 MNHEY, CDR2 SMNVEV (reference sequence).